This T cell receptor beta chain was sequenced in a study of CD4+ T cells in melanoma. General observations from the study: CD8+ T cell, macrophage and B cell function reportedly correlated with neoantigen-specific CD4+ T cells. Diverse differentiation states were reported for melanoma neoantigen-specific CD4+ T cells.

Germline CDR1 and CDR2: MNHNS and SASEGT. The CDR3 is made up of 14 amino acids. V shed 6 bases and J shed 1 base, with 12 bases lying between them. This clone appeared a few times. Its specificity is unknown. TCRdb's copy holds only in-frame clones and misses some; the assay was immunoSEQ multiplex PCR. The table records 14,000 to 15,000 clones, approximately 57% of them present only once. The chain carries TRBV6-1 and TRBJ1-1; D may be TRBD1 (5 bases). The sample was cells from a culture (not recorded whether cultured in vitro). The TCR sequence derives from a human donor with melanoma. CDR3 protein: CASRDDRPNTEAFF. In nucleotides, the CDR3 is TGTGCCAGCAGGGATGACAGACCGAACACTGAAGCTTTCTTT.